Below, 20 T cell receptor beta chains from the same sample are listed, as sequenced in a study of CD8 T cells in ankylosing spondylitis. Notes on the study in general: Made up of 7 to 9 highly homologous variants, a TCR beta motif appeared characteristic of ankylosing spondylitis blood.

TCRdb reprocessed the 5' RACE reads with MiXCR, giving one entry per CDR3 protein. This table has 100,000 to 150,000 distinct CDR3 sequences, approximately 17% appearing once. Antigens for these TCRs are unknown. Sequencing was done on a sample of blood, either unsorted or a sorted T cell fraction (not recorded which). Source of these receptors: a male donor with ankylosing spondylitis.

This clonotype was detected only a few times. The gene calls are TRBV5-6 and TRBJ2-7, with 7 bases aligning to TRBD2. J lost 7 bases, V lost 10 bases, and 11 bases had no gene match. Germline V CDR1 and CDR2: SGHDT, YYEEEE. This CDR3 has 12 residues. CDR3 sequence (DNA): TGTGCCTCCGCAGGGAGGGACGGGGAGCAGTACTTC. Its translation is CASAGRDGEQYF.

V and J are TRBV7-9 and TRBJ2-1; 7 bases agree with TRBD2. Losses at the gene ends were 7 bases for V and 12 bases for J; bases not matched to a gene: 12. The CDR3 is 13 amino acids. Germline V gene lookup returns CDR1 SEHNR and CDR2 FQNEAQ (reference sequence). CDR3 DNA: TGTGCCAGCATCTCCCCCAGGGCTAGCGGGCAGTTCTTC. Protein sequence: CASISPRASGQFF.

The V and J genes are TRBV10-3 and TRBJ2-7; possibly TRBD1 or TRBD2 for D (6 bases each). This CDR3 is built from 20 residues. V gave up 3 bases and J gave up 1 base, with 28 bases separating them. Germline assignment: CDR1 ENHRY and CDR2 SYGVKD. The CDR3 nucleotides read TGTGCCATCAGTGACTCCCGAGGGGGGAACAGAGATTGGATGTCCTACGAGCAGTACTTC. Encoded protein: CAISDSRGGNRDWMSYEQYF.

In this sample, this clonotype turned up a few times. V gene TRBV28 combines with J gene TRBJ1-6; 7 bases line up with TRBD1. Germline assignment: CDR1 MDHEN and CDR2 SYDVKM. This CDR3 has 16 amino acids. The V gene end was trimmed by 6 bases and the J gene end by 9 bases; junction bases not matched to a gene: 14. The CDR3 nucleotides read TGTGCCAGCAGACCCCGCCAGGGGGGTTGGAGTTCACCCCTCCACTTT. This codes for CASRPRQGGWSSPLHF.

This clonotype was observed at least ten times. The V and J genes are TRBV29-1 and TRBJ2-3; 9 bases fit TRBD1. Germline-derived CDR1 and CDR2 are SQVTM and ANQGSEA. J was trimmed by 4 bases and V by 2 bases; bases with no gene match: 10. This CDR3 has 16 residues. For the CDR3, the DNA is TGCAGCGTTGAAAGTGGCTGGACAGGGGCGGCAGATACGCAGTATTTT. It yields the protein CSVESGWTGAADTQYF.

This clonotype was picked up a small number of times. V usage is TRBV27 and J usage is TRBJ1-4; D call uncertain. The CDR3 consists of 14 residues. V was cut by 6 bases and J by 7 bases, with 15 bases left in between. CDR1 MNHEY and CDR2 SMNVEV come from the germline V gene (reference sequence). This chain's CDR3 is CASSYFPSAEKLFF. The CDR3 DNA reads as TGTGCCAGCAGCTACTTCCCCTCCGCTGAAAAACTGTTTTTT.

This clonotype was detected a few times. V gene TRBV19 combines with J gene TRBJ1-2; D not resolved. Trimming pared 7 bases from V and 5 bases from J, leaving 11 bases between. CDR1 LNHDA and CDR2 SQIVND come from the germline V gene (reference sequence). This CDR3 is 12 amino acids long. As DNA, the CDR3 is TGTGCCAGTACCGAAGGGCAGTATGGCTACACCTTC. It encodes CASTEGQYGYTF.

This clonotype was detected only a few times. The V call is TRBV20-1, the J call TRBJ1-3, with D tentatively TRBD1 (5 bases). This CDR3 region has 13 residues. Germline V lookup: CDR1 DFQATT, CDR2 SNEGSKA (reference sequence). The V end was cut by 4 bases, the J end by 2 bases, with 9 bases between. This CDR3 is CSAMQGAGNTIYF. The CDR3 DNA is TGCAGTGCTATGCAGGGAGCTGGAAACACCATATATTTT.

This rearrangement joins TRBV20-1 to TRBJ2-3; TRBD2 matches at 10 bases. CDR3 length equals 19 residues. The V gene's germline CDR1 is DFQATT and CDR2 SNEGSKA (reference sequence). Unmatched junction bases numbered 22, after V lost 6 bases and J lost 4 bases. CDR3 loop: CSAEQMENLAGVSADTQYF. CDR3 bases: TGCAGTGCGGAACAAATGGAGAATCTAGCGGGAGTGTCGGCAGATACGCAGTATTTT.

This clonotype was counted a few times. This chain's CDR3 is CSARDGTSGAYEQYF. CDR3 coding DNA: TGCAGTGCTAGAGATGGAACTAGCGGGGCTTACGAGCAGTACTTC. This chain uses TRBV20-1 with TRBJ2-7, with 10 positions matching TRBD2. The V and J ends lost 0 bases and 4 bases, in that order; junction bases with no gene match: 6. Germline V gene sequence: CDR1 DFQATT, CDR2 SNEGSKA (reference sequence). This CDR3 contains 15 residues.

Only a few counts were recorded for this clonotype. The chain joins TRBV10-3 to TRBJ2-5; unclear D gene. CDR3 size: 14 residues. The germline CDR1 and CDR2 sequences are ENHRY and SYGVKD. V was cut by 0 bases and J by 5 bases, with 10 bases left in between. Here the CDR3 DNA reads TGTGCCATCAGTGAGTCGAGTAGTATGGAGACCCAGTACTTC. This codes for CAISESSSMETQYF.

This clonotype was recorded a few times. The V gene is TRBV4-1, the J gene TRBJ2-6; D is uncertain. CDR1 is MGHRA, CDR2 YSYEKL, per germline. V lost 5 bases, J lost 0 bases, and 11 bases lay in between. The CDR3 consists of 16 residues. CDR3 nucleotide sequence: TGCGCCAGCAGCTCCTCGTATGCCTCTGGGGCCAACGTCCTGACTTTC. It is translated as CASSSSYASGANVLTF.

This chain joins TRBV28 and TRBJ1-1; D remains ambiguous. Looked up from germline, CDR1 is MDHEN and CDR2 is SYDVKM. The CDR3 consists of 16 residues. The V and J ends lost 2 bases and 4 bases respectively, with 17 bases between them. The chain's CDR3 is CASSLEIWTLGTEAFF. DNA of the CDR3: TGTGCCAGCAGTTTAGAGATTTGGACTCTGGGCACTGAAGCTTTCTTT.

This chain connects TRBV7-8 to TRBJ2-5, with a tentative D call TRBD2 (7 bases). Trimming took off 2 bases at V and 5 bases at J, with 18 bases between the two ends. Germline V gene sequence: CDR1 SGHVS, CDR2 FQNEAQ. This CDR3 has 16 residues. The CDR3: CASSLTGGPTMETQYF. In nucleotides, the CDR3 is TGTGCCAGCAGCTTAACGGGGGGCCCCACTATGGAGACCCAGTACTTC.

The V call is TRBV5-8, the J call TRBJ1-1, with D unclear. The V end was cut by 4 bases, the J end by 3 bases, with 19 bases between. The CDR3 runs 16 residues. Germline lookup yields CDR1 SGHTS and CDR2 YDEGEE. The chain's CDR3 is CASSAAAPPGDTEAFF. As DNA, the CDR3 is TGTGCCAGCAGCGCAGCAGCCCCCCCTGGGGACACTGAAGCTTTCTTT.

V and J are TRBV7-9 and TRBJ2-7; D unresolved. Germline CDR1 and CDR2: SEHNR and FQNEAQ (reference sequence). V was shortened by 5 bases and J by 2 bases, with 22 bases between the two germline ends. The CDR3 contains 17 residues. This chain's CDR3 is CASSPPRIGRPTYEQYF. CDR3 bases: TGTGCCAGCAGCCCGCCAAGAATTGGGCGGCCAACCTACGAGCAGTACTTC.

V is TRBV28 and J is TRBJ2-7, with 13 bases aligning to TRBD2. The CDR3 is 16 amino acids. V lost 5 bases and J lost 7; bases outside the gene matches: 11. Germline assignment: CDR1 MDHEN and CDR2 SYDVKM. The CDR3 sequence: CASSEAGTSGKFEQYF. The CDR3 DNA sequence: TGTGCCAGCAGTGAAGCGGGGACTAGCGGGAAGTTTGAGCAGTACTTC.

Many counts were recorded for this clonotype. The chain employs TRBV29-1 and TRBJ2-5; 8 nucleotides align to TRBD2. Germline CDR1 is SQVTM and CDR2 is ANQGSEA. This CDR3 region has 15 residues. V shed 3 bases, J shed 5 bases, and the junction held 11 bases outside the gene matches. This CDR3 is CSVEVREAYVETQYF. The CDR3 DNA follows: TGCAGCGTTGAGGTGCGGGAGGCCTACGTGGAGACCCAGTACTTC. The variable domain in full, with the rest retrieved from reference TRBV29-1 and TRBJ2-5, is SAVISQKPSRDICQRGTSLTIQCQVDSQVTMMFWYRQQPGQSLTLIATANQGSEATYESGFVIDKFPISRPNLTFSTLTVSNMSPEDSSIYLCSVEVREAYVETQYFGPGTRLLVL.

CDR3: CSAPGYEQYF. The CDR3 DNA is TGCAGTGCTCCGGGCTACGAGCAGTACTTC. J is TRBJ2-7 and V is TRBV20-1; D is unresolved. The V gene lost 5 bases and the J gene lost 3 bases, with 5 bases spanning the gap. The germline gives CDR1 DFQATT, CDR2 SNEGSKA (reference sequence). CDR3 length equals 10 residues.

The genes are TRBV6-2 or TRBV6-3 and TRBJ2-1; 7 positions agree with TRBD2. V dropped 6 bases and J dropped 7; count of bases not matched to a gene: 15. Germline assignment: CDR1 MNHEY and CDR2 SVGEGT. The CDR3 covers 16 residues. The CDR3 sequence: CASRVSSRLARNEQFF. The DNA of the CDR3 is TGTGCCAGCAGGGTCTCCAGTAGACTAGCAAGGAATGAGCAGTTCTTC.